This entry concerns a single T cell receptor (beta chain). Its antigen remains unidentified. This entry is derived from a study of cytomegalovirus exposure and HLA in healthy donors. The PCR used 60 Vbeta and 13 Jbeta primers. The table came from immunoSEQ multiplex PCR; TCRdb's copy has only in-frame clones and leaves some out. Here the sample spans about 130,000 clones, 65% to 80% being singletons. Whole-study results and caveats: With DRB1 most and HLA-C fewest, TCR association rates differed between HLA loci in a later analysis. Within an earlier analysis, most TCR beta V segments proved productive either about 90% or about 30% of the time. Accounts indicate the classifier identified cytomegalovirus status with strong specificity and sensitivity.

This clonotype was obtained from a woman aged 35 to 49 in good health and CMV-seropositive. The sequenced sample consisted of PBMCs.

CDR3 loop: CASSISPARGNTIYF. The CDR3 DNA reads as TGTGCCAGTAGTATCAGCCCCGCCAGGGGAAACACCATATATTTT. The chain combines TRBV19 with TRBJ1-3; D ambiguous. The CDR3 runs to 15 residues. Germline CDR1 reads LNHDA; CDR2 reads SQIVND (reference sequence). Trimming stripped 3 bases from V and 4 bases from J, with 13 bases between.